This TCR beta chain was recorded in a study of cytomegalovirus exposure and HLA in healthy donors. Germline lookup yields CDR1 SQVTM and CDR2 ANQGSEA. CDR3 length: 15 amino acids. Trimming took off 3 bases at V and 4 bases at J, with 18 bases between the two ends. General study findings and limits: Trimming of TCR beta V- and J-genes showed a link, identified in a later analysis, to a missense DCLRE1C variant. Looking again later, the authors saw that most CMV-associated TCR beta chains seemed HLA-restricted.

Details on this clone: Its antigen is unknown.

This PCR relied on a set of 60 Vbeta primers and 13 Jbeta primers. The protocol was immunoSEQ multiplex PCR, while the TCRdb copy is restricted to in-frame clones and leaves out a portion. This sample has around 250,000 clones, with 85% to 95% found just once. This rearrangement joins TRBV29-1 to TRBJ1-1; tentative D call: TRBD1 (6 bases). Specimen: PBMCs. The sequence was obtained from a girl aged 2-10 years in good health and CMV-seronegative. The CDR3 region is CSVEAALTQGTEAFF. DNA of the CDR3: TGCAGCGTTGAGGCAGCCCTTACACAGGGCACTGAAGCTTTCTTT.